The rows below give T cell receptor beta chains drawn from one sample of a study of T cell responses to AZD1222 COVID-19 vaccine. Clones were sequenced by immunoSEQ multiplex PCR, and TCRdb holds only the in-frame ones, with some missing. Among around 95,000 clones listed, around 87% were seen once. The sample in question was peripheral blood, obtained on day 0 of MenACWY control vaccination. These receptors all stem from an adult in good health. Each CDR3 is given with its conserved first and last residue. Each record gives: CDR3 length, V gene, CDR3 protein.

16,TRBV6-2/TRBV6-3,CASSYSGGQFHQPQHF
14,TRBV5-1,CASSLATGDTGYTF
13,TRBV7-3,CASSLPDLIGYTF
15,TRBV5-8,CASSLDRGLSQPQHF
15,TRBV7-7,CASSPGQFSGNTIYF
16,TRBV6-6,CASSYSAGGLYNEQFF
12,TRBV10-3,CAISAEGNTIYF
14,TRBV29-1,CSVIGLTNTGELFF
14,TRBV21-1,CASSKVPAHYGYTF
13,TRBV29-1,CSVVNRANTEAFF
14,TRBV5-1,CASTSGTGGHGYTF
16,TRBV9,CASSVGGNVGDNEQFF
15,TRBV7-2,CASSPMALAGGEQYF
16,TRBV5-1,CASSLNAQGAQDIQYF
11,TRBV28,CASKGIYGYTF
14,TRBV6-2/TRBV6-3,CASSSPYIEEKLFF
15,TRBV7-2,CASSLVGTSTDTQYF
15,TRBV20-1,CSASPSGKGDSPLHF
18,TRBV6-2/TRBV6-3,CASSYFRSDRGIRTEAFF
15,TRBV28,CASSLLRGMNTEAFF
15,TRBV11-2,CASSPTTGTGYGYTF
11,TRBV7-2,CASSLVSEQFF
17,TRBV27,CASSWRLGGRPAGELFF
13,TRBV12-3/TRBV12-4,CASSLAGGSPLHF
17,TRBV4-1,CASSQGGPGPGTYGYTF
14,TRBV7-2,CASSLRRGTDTQYF
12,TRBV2,CASSWTDQPQHF
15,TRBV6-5,CASSLQGYSTDTQYF
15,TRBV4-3,CASSQDPRRGYGYTF
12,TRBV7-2,CASSPPGGQAFF
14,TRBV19,CASSIGGSADTQYF
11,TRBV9,CASSDSGEQYF
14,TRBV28,CASSAPGGNTEAFF
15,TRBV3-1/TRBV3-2,CASSLWGQGAWEQYF
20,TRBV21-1,CASSPLSPPDRGRYTGELFF
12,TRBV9,CASRPANTEAFF
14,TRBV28,CASSPTLGNQPQHF
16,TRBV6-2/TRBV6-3,CASSYSMADRGREAFF
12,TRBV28,CASTRERQALHF
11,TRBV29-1,CSVAVAYEAFF
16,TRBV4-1,CASSQPGLAEFYEQYF
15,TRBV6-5,CASSLAGGAKNIQYF
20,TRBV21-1,CASSKFRDSCRCYSNQPQHF
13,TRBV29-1,CSVGGQFQETQYF
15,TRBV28,CASSSSGRSFNEQFF
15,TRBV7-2,CASSFTVAAHTEAFF
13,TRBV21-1,CASSPLSGPEAFF
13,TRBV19,CASNLQGKDGYTF
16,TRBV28,CASSSQGAGVVDTQYF
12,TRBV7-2,CASSFGFTEAFF
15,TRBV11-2,CASSPETGPYTEAFF